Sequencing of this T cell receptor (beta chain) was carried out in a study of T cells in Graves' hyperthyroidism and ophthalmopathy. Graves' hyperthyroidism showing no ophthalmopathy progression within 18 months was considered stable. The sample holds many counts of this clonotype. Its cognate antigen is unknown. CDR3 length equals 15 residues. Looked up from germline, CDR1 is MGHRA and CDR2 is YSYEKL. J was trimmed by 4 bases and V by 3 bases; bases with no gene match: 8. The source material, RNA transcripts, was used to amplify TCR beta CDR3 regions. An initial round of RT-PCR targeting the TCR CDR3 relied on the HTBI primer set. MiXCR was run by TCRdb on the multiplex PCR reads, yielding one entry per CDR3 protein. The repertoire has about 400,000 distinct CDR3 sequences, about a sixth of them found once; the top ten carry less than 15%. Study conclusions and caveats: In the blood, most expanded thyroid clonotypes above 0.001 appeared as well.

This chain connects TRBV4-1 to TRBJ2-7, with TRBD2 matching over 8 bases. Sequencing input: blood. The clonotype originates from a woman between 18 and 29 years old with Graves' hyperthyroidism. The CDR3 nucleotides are TGCGCCAGCAGCCAGCCCGGGAGGGTAGGGTACGAGCAGTACTTC. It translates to CASSQPGRVGYEQYF.